Given below is one TCR beta chain in context. Antigen: not known. The source of the sample is a study of CD8+ T cells in alopecia areata. Sample treatment: oral pan-JAK inhibitor, 5-10 mg twice daily. Germline CDR1 is SQVTM and CDR2 is ANQGSEA. V was pared by 4 bases and J by 8 bases, with 20 bases between. The CDR3 extends over 14 amino acids. Extracted from the samples, RNA was reverse transcribed into cDNA to serve as the sequencing template. Data came from immunoSEQ multiplex PCR; TCRdb stores just in-frame clones and leaves some out. The data show approximately 180,000 clones, roughly 60% seen once. Study-level findings and limits: Because one nonresponder was included, the link of baseline CD8+ expansion to response is considered uncertain.

The chain is built from TRBV29-1 and TRBJ1-2; D gene ambiguous. The material sequenced was CD4+ T cells sorted from blood, taken at week 24, from a patient treated with tofacitinib. The sequence was obtained from a human donor with alopecia areata. This CDR3 reads CSVVSGITVEGYTF. Here the CDR3 DNA reads TGCAGCGTTGTGTCGGGGATTACCGTGGAGGGCTACACCTTC.